This record concerns one T cell receptor (beta chain) sequence. Its antigen is unknown. With 60 Vbeta and 13 Jbeta primers, the PCR was carried out. Per the original methods: Approximately 79 million unique TCR beta chains, roughly 11 million of them shared, were counted by a later analysis. Clones were read by immunoSEQ multiplex PCR, and TCRdb kept only the in-frame ones, dropping some. V and J calls and clone size are copied from that table; D and trimming were computed from the DNA. The sample shows around 140,000 clones, 77% of them seen only once. This sample stems from a study of cytomegalovirus exposure and HLA in healthy donors. Per germline, CDR1 SEHNR and CDR2 FQNEAQ (reference sequence). CDR3 length: 15 amino acids. Trimming removed 1 base from V and 7 bases from J; junction bases left unmatched: 4. Study findings and constraints: Available immune exposure information was restricted to CMV serostatus only.

J is TRBJ2-3 and V is TRBV7-9; TRBD2 agrees at 11 bases. Sequenced sample: PBMCs. The source is a female donor in good health and CMV-seronegative. The CDR3 loop is CASSLGLAGTNTQYF. The CDR3 nucleotides read TGTGCCAGCAGCTTAGGACTAGCGGGAACAAATACGCAGTATTTT.